The T cell receptor (beta chain) described here comes from a study of response to subunit inactivated influenza vaccine. Study-wide findings and caveats: The study's authors posited that every seasonal influenza vaccination enlists few new T cells.

One entry per CDR3 protein results from TCRdb running MiXCR on the RT-PCR reads. The table shows approximately 480,000 distinct CDR3 sequences, with roughly 11% occurring only once. Many counts were recorded for this clonotype. Its target is not known. The specimen comprised PBMCs from blood, sampled roughly 47 days after vaccination. The source of this sequence is a man aged 50-60 years who received an inactivated influenza vaccine.

CDR3 protein: CASSQEGGGYTEAFF. The CDR3, as DNA: TGCGCCAGCAGCCAAGAAGGCGGGGGGTACACTGAAGCTTTCTTT. The V call is TRBV4-3, the J call TRBJ1-1; D perhaps matches TRBD1 (5 bases). V lost 0 bases to trimming and J lost 3 bases, with 11 bases between them. The CDR3 extends over 15 amino acids. The germline gives CDR1 LGHNA, CDR2 YSLEER.